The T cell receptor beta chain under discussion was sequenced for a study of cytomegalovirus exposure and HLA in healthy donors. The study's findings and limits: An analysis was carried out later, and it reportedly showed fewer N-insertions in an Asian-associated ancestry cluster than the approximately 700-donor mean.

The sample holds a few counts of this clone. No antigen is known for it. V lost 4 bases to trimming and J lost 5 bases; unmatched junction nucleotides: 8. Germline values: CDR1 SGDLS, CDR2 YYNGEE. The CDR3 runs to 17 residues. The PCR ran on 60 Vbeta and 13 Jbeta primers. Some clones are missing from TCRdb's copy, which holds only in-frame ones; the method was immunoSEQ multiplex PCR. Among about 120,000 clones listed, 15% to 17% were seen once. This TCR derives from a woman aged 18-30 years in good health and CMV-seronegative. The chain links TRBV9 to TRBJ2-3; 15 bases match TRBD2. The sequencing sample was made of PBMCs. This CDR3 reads CASSLTGLAGGRDTQYF. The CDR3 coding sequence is TGTGCCAGCAGCCTCACGGGACTAGCGGGAGGACGAGATACGCAGTATTTT.